A single sample gave rise to the 10 T cell receptor beta chains below, sequenced in a study of T cell changes during pregnancy in multiple sclerosis. Repertoires were generated with immunoSEQ multiplex PCR, while TCRdb's copy carries only in-frame clones and drops some. The data show over 50,000 clones, 75% to 90% seen once. This specimen consisted of peripheral blood, obtained in the first trimester of pregnancy. The source of these receptors is a female donor in good health, enrolled as a control in a pregnancy study.

The chain carries TRBV19 and TRBJ1-5; D might be TRBD1 (6 bases). The germline CDR1 and CDR2 sequences are LNHDA and SQIVND (reference sequence). Deletions cut 3 bases from V and 5 bases from J, with 17 bases between. The CDR3 is 16 residues long. CDR3 region: CASSIFSGVGYQPQHF. The CDR3 DNA is TGTGCCAGTAGTATTTTTTCAGGGGTAGGGTATCAGCCCCAGCATTTT. The variable domain in full, with the rest retrieved from reference TRBV19 and TRBJ1-5, is DGGITQSPKYLFRKEGQNVTLSCEQNLNHDAMYWYRQDPGQGLRLIYYSQIVNDFQKGDIAEGYSVSREKKESFPLTVTSAQKNPTAFYLCASSIFSGVGYQPQHFGDGTRLSIL.

This chain connects TRBV2 to TRBJ2-1, with a tentative D call TRBD1 (5 bases). The CDR3 has 12 residues. Deletions cut 5 bases from V and 9 bases from J, with 11 bases between. Germline V gene lookup returns CDR1 SNHLY and CDR2 FYNNEI. This CDR3 reads CASSHRSSEQFF. The CDR3 DNA reads as TGTGCCAGCAGTCACAGGAGTTCTGAGCAGTTCTTC.

This sequence joins TRBV7-2 and TRBJ1-2, with TRBD1 matching 9 bases. The trim removed 5 bases at V and 8 bases at J, leaving 9 bases unmatched. CDR1 is SGHTA, CDR2 FQGNSA, per germline. The CDR3 is 14 residues long. CDR3 loop: CASSTGGAHLGYTF. In DNA, the CDR3 is TGTGCCAGCAGCACAGGGGGCGCGCATCTGGGCTACACCTTC.

V and J are TRBV11-2 and TRBJ2-3; TRBD1 is a possible D gene (6 bases). The CDR3 has 14 amino acids. V was trimmed by 3 bases and J by 5 bases, leaving 12 bases between them. Germline assignment: CDR1 SGHAT and CDR2 FQNNGV. CDR3: CASSFRQAGDTQYF. The CDR3 DNA sequence: TGTGCCAGCAGCTTTCGACAGGCCGGAGATACGCAGTATTTT. Full variable domain (missing parts from reference TRBV11-2 and TRBJ2-3): EAGVAQSPRYKIIEKRQSVAFWCNPISGHATLYWYQQILGQGPKLLIQFQNNGVVDDSQLPKDRFSAERLKGVDSTLKIQPAKLEDSAVYLCASSFRQAGDTQYFGPGTRLTVL.

This clone was counted a few times. The V and J genes are TRBV18 and TRBJ1-1; weak D call: TRBD1 (6 bases). The V gene lost 6 bases and the J gene lost 1 base, with 9 bases spanning the gap. Germline V gene lookup returns CDR1 KGHSH and CDR2 LQKENI. The CDR3 runs 13 residues. In nucleotides, the CDR3 is TGTGCCAGCTCCTCGGACAGGAACACTGAAGCTTTCTTT. This gives the protein CASSSDRNTEAFF.

The chain recombines TRBV5-1 with TRBJ2-2; 13 bases align to TRBD2. The CDR3 length is 18 residues. V dropped 3 bases and J dropped 7; count of bases not matched to a gene: 12. Looked up from germline, CDR1 is SGHRS and CDR2 is YFSETQ. CDR3 region: CASSSLGLAGEYGGELFF. CDR3 DNA: TGCGCCAGCAGCTCCTTAGGACTAGCGGGGGAGTACGGCGGGGAGCTGTTTTTT.

This chain joins TRBV19 and TRBJ1-1; D is perhaps TRBD1 (6 bases). CDR3 size: 19 residues. The germline V gene encodes CDR1 LNHDA and CDR2 SQIVND (reference sequence). V was trimmed by 3 bases and J by 2 bases, leaving 25 bases between them. CDR3 region: CASSIDPFDGTLLNTEAFF. The CDR3 nucleotides read TGTGCCAGTAGTATTGACCCTTTTGACGGGACACTTCTTAACACTGAAGCTTTCTTT.

This chain uses TRBV6-5 with TRBJ1-2; unclear D gene. Trimming stripped 2 bases from V and 8 bases from J, with 6 bases between. The CDR3 totals 11 residues. Per the germline V gene, CDR1 is MNHEY and CDR2 is SVGAGI. The CDR3 loop is CASSYLGGYTF. The DNA for the CDR3 is TGTGCCAGCAGTTACCTAGGAGGCTACACCTTC.

The chain employs TRBV2 and TRBJ1-2; D not certain. The germline gives CDR1 SNHLY, CDR2 FYNNEI. The ends were cut back, 1 base at V and 4 bases at J, with 10 bases in the middle. The CDR3 extends over 14 amino acids. The CDR3, as DNA: TGTGCCAGCAGTGAAGTACAGCCCGGCTATGGCTACACCTTC. This gives the protein CASSEVQPGYGYTF. The variable domain in full, with the rest retrieved from reference TRBV2 and TRBJ1-2, is EPEVTQTPSHQVTQMGQEVILRCVPISNHLYFYWYRQILGQKVEFLVSFYNNEISEKSEIFDDQFSVERPDGSNFTLKIRSTKLEDSAMYFCASSEVQPGYGYTFGSGTRLTVV.

This sequence joins TRBV19 and TRBJ1-1; D remains unclear. The CDR3 has 14 residues. Trimming took off 3 bases at V and 8 bases at J, with 16 bases between the two ends. Germline V gene sequence: CDR1 LNHDA, CDR2 SQIVND (reference sequence). As DNA, the CDR3 is TGTGCCAGTAGTATCCAATCGCGGGGTCGGGAAGCTTTCTTT. This gives the protein CASSIQSRGREAFF. Together with reference TRBV19 and TRBJ1-1, the CDR3 gives the full variable domain: DGGITQSPKYLFRKEGQNVTLSCEQNLNHDAMYWYRQDPGQGLRLIYYSQIVNDFQKGDIAEGYSVSREKKESFPLTVTSAQKNPTAFYLCASSIQSRGREAFFGQGTRLTVV.